This T cell receptor (beta chain) was recovered during a study of identical twins. In every case, the donor was a healthy Caucasian. The CDR3 runs 15 residues. With 6 bases removed from V and 0 bases from J, the gap between germline ends came to 15 bases. Germline V CDR1 and CDR2: SGHTA, FQGNSA. Study outcomes and limitations: Model-predicted out-of-frame TCR alpha sharing fell below observed values in monozygotic twins.

The sample holds a few counts of this clonotype. Its target is unknown. Addition of a universal primer site occurred through template switching, and cDNA carried unique molecular identifiers. TCRdb re-called the 5' RACE reads with MiXCR, one entry per CDR3 protein. Counted here are 420,000 or so distinct CDR3 sequences, around a sixth occurring once; the ten biggest clones make up approximately 12%. V usage is TRBV7-2 and J usage is TRBJ2-7; D possibly matches TRBD1 or TRBD2 (6 bases each). Material: naive T cells sorted from blood. This TCR came from a man aged 50-59 years in good health. CDR3 region: CASRQLGGISYEQYF. The CDR3 bases are TGTGCCAGCAGACAATTAGGGGGGATCTCCTACGAGCAGTACTTC. Variable domain in full (rest from reference TRBV7-2 and TRBJ2-7): GAGVSQSPSNKVTEKGKDVELRCDPISGHTALYWYRQSLGQGLEFLIYFQGNSAPDKSGLPSDRFSAERTGGSVSTLTIQRTQQEDSAVYLCASRQLGGISYEQYFGPGTRLTVT.